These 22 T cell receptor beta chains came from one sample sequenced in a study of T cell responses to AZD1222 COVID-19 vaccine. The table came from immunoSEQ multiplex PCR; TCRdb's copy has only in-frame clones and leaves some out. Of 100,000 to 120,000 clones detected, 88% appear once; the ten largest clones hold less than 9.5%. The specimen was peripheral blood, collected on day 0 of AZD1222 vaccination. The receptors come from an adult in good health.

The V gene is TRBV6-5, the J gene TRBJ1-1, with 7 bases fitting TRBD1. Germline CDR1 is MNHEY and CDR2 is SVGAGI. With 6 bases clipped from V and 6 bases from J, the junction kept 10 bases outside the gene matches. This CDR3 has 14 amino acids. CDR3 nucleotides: TGTGCCAGCAGGCGCAAGACAGGGTCGTCTGAAGCTTTCTTT. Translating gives CASRRKTGSSEAFF.

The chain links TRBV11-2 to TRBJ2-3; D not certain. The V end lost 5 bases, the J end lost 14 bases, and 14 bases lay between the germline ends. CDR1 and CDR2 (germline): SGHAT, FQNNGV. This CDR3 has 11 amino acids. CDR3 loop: CASSGGLRRYF. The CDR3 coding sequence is TGTGCCAGCAGCGGTGGCCTGAGGCGGTATTTT.

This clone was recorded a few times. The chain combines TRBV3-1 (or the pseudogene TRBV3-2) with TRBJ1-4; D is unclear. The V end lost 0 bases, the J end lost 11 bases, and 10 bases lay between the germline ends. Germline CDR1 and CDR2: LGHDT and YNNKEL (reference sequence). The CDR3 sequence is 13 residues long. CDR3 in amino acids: CASSQDKLQKLFF. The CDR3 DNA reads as TGTGCCAGCAGCCAAGATAAACTACAGAAACTGTTTTTT.

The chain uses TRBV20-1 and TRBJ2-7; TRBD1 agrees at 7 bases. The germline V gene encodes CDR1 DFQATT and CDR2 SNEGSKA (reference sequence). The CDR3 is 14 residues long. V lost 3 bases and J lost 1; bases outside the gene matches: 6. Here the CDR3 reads CSASSGTVSYEQYF. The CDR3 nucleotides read TGCAGTGCTAGTTCGGGGACAGTGTCCTACGAGCAGTACTTC.

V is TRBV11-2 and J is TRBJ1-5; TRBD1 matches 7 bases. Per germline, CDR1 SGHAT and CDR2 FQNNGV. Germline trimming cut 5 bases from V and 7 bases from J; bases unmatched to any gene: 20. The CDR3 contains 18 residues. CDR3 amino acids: CASSPPTGNNPMMQPQHF. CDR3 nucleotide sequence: TGTGCCAGCAGCCCACCGACAGGGAATAATCCTATGATGCAGCCCCAGCATTTT.

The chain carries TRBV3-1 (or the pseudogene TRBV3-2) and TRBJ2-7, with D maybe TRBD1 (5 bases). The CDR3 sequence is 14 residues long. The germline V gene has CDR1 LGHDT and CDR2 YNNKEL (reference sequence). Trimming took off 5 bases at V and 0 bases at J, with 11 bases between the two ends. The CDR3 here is CASSYQGSSYEQYF. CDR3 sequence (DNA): TGTGCCAGCAGCTACCAGGGTAGCTCCTACGAGCAGTACTTC.

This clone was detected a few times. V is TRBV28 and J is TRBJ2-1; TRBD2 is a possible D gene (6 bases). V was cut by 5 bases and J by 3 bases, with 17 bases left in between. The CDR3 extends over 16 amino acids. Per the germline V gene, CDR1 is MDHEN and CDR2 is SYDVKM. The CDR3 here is CASSRSTGTLYNEQFF. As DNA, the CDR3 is TGTGCCAGCAGTAGATCCACCGGGACTCTCTACAATGAGCAGTTCTTC.

The CDR3 nucleotides are TGTGCCAGCAGTTGGGGGACTCTACAGTACTTC. This codes for CASSWGTLQYF. The chain is built from TRBV27 and TRBJ2-7; D is possibly TRBD2 (6 bases). The CDR3 has 11 residues. In germline, CDR1 is MNHEY, CDR2 SMNVEV (reference sequence). Trimming removed 4 bases at V and 10 bases at J, with 11 bases between.

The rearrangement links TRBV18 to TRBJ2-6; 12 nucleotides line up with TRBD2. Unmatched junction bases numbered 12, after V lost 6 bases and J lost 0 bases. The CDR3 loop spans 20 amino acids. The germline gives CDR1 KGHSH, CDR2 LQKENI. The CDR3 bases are TGTGCCAGCTCGACCGTCCCCGGGACTAGCGGGTTCTCTGGGGCCAACGTCCTGACTTTC. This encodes CASSTVPGTSGFSGANVLTF.

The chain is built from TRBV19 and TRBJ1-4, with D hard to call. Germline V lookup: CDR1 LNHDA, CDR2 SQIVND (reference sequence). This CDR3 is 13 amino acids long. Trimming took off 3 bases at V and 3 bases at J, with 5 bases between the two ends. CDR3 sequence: CASSIMANEKLFF. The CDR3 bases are TGTGCCAGTAGTATTATGGCTAATGAAAAACTGTTTTTT.

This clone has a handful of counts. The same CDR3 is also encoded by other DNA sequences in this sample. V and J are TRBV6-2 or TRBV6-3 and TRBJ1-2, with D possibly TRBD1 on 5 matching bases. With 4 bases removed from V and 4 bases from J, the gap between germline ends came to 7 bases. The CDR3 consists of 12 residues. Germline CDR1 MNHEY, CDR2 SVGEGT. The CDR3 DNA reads TGTGCCAGCAGTTGGGGGACCTATGGCTACACCTTC. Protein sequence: CASSWGTYGYTF.

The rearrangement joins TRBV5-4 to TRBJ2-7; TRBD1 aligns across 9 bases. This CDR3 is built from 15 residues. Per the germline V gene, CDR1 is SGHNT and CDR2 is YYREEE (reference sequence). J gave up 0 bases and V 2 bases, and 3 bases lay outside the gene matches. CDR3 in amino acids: CASSLGTGSSYEQYF. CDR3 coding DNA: TGTGCCAGCAGCTTAGGGACAGGGAGCTCCTACGAGCAGTACTTC.

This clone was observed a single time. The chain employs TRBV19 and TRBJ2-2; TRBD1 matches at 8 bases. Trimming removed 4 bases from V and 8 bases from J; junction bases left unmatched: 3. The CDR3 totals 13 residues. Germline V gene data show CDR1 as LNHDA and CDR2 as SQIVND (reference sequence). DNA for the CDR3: TGTGCCAGTAGTAATCAGGGGGCGGGGGAGCTGTTTTTT. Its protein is CASSNQGAGELFF.

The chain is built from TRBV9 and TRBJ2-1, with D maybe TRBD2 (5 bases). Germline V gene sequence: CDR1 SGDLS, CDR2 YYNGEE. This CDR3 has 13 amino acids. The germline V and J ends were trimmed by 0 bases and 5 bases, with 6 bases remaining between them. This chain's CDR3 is CASSVDGDNEQFF. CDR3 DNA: TGTGCCAGCAGCGTAGACGGGGACAATGAGCAGTTCTTC.

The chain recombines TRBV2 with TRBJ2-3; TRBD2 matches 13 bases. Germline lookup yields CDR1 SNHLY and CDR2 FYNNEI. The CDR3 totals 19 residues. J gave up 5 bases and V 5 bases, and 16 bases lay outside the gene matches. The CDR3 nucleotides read TGTGCCAGCAGTTCCCAAGGACTAGCGGGAGTTCGCACGGGAGATACGCAGTATTTT. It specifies CASSSQGLAGVRTGDTQYF. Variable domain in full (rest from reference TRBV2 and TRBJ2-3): EPEVTQTPSHQVTQMGQEVILRCVPISNHLYFYWYRQILGQKVEFLVSFYNNEISEKSEIFDDQFSVERPDGSNFTLKIRSTKLEDSAMYFCASSSQGLAGVRTGDTQYFGPGTRLTVL.

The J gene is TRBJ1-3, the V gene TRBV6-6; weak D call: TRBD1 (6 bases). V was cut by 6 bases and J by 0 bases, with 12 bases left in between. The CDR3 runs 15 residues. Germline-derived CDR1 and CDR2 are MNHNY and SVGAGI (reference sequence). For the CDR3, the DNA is TGTGCCAGCAGCCCCTACAGGGCCTCTGGAAACACCATATATTTT. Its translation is CASSPYRASGNTIYF.

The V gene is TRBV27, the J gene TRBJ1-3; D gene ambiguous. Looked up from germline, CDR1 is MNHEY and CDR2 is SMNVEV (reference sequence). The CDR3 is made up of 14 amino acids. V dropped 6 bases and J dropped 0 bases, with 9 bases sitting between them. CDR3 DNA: TGTGCCAGCAGCCCCGTTTACTCTGGAAACACCATATATTTT. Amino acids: CASSPVYSGNTIYF.

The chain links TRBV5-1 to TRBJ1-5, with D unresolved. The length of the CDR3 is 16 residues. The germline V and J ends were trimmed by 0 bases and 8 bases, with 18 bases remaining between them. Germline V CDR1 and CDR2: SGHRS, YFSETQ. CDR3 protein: CASSLGGSRINEPQHF. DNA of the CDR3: TGCGCCAGCAGCTTGGGAGGCAGCCGCATCAACGAGCCCCAGCATTTT.

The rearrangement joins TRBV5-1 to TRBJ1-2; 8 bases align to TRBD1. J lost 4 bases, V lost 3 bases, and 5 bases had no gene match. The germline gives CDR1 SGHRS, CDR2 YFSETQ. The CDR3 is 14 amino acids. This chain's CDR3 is CASSSGQGGYGYTF. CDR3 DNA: TGCGCCAGCAGCTCAGGACAGGGCGGCTATGGCTACACCTTC.

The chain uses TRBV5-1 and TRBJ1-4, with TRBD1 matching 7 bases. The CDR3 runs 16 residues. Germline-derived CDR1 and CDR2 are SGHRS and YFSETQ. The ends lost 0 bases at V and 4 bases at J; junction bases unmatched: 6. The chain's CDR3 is CASSLEGQRINEKLFF. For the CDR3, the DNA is TGCGCCAGCAGCTTGGAGGGACAGCGCATTAATGAAAAACTGTTTTTT.

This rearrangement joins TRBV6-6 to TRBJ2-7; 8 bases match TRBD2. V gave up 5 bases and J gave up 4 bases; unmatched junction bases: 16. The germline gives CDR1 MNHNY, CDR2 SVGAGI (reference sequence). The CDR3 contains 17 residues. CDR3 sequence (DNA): TGTGCCAGCAGTCCACTATTAGACGGGAGGGCCGGATACGAGCAGTACTTC. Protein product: CASSPLLDGRAGYEQYF.

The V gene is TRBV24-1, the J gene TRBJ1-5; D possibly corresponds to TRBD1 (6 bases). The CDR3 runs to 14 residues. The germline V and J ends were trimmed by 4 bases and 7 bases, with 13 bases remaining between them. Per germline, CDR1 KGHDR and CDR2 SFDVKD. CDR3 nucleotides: TGTGCCACCAGTGACCGTGACAGGCGGCAGCCCCAGCATTTT. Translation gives CATSDRDRRQPQHF.